The T cell receptor (beta chain) under discussion was sequenced for a study of blood T cell repertoires in COVID-19. The germline V gene encodes CDR1 MDHEN and CDR2 SYDVKM. Trimming stripped 9 bases from V and 0 bases from J, with 23 bases between. CDR3 length: 17 residues. This table comes from immunoSEQ multiplex PCR, and its TCRdb copy is limited to in-frame clones, with some not included. This sample carries hundreds of thousands of clones, roughly 88% of them seen once, and the ten largest clones take more than 1.4%. This receptor was obtained from a woman aged 30 to 39 with active or convalescent COVID-19. This chain uses TRBV28 with TRBJ1-2; tentatively, D is TRBD1 (6 bases). The specimen was peripheral blood. CDR3 coding DNA: TGTGCCAGTTTCCGGCCCGCTACAGGGATCCCTAACTATGGCTACACCTTC. Amino acids: CASFRPATGIPNYGYTF.